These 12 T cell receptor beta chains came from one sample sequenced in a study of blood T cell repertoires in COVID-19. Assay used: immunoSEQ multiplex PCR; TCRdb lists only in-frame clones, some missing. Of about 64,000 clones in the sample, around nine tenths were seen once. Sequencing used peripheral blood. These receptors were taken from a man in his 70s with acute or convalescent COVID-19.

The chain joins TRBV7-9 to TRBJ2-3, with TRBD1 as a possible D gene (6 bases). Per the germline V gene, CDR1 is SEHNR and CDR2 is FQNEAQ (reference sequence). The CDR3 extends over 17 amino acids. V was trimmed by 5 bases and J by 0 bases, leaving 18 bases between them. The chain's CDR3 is CASSIPTGHFSTDTQYF. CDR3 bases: TGTGCCAGCAGCATCCCCACGGGACATTTTAGCACAGATACGCAGTATTTT.

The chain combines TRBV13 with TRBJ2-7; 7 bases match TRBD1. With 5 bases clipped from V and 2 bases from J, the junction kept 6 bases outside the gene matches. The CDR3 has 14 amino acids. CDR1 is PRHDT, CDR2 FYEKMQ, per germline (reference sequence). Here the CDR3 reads CASSRRGIAYEQYF. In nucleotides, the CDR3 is TGTGCCAGCAGCCGCAGGGGGATCGCCTACGAGCAGTACTTC.

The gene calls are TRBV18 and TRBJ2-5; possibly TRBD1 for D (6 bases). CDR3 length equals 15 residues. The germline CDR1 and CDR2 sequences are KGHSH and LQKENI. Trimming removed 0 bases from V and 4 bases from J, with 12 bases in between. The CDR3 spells CASSPPWTEGETQYF. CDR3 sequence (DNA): TGTGCCAGCTCACCACCATGGACAGAAGGAGAGACCCAGTACTTC. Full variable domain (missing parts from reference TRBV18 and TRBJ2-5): NAGVMQNPRHLVRRRGQEARLRCSPMKGHSHVYWYRQLPEEGLKFMVYLQKENIIDESGMPKERFSAEFPKEGPSILRIQQVVRGDSAAYFCASSPPWTEGETQYFGPGTRLLVL.

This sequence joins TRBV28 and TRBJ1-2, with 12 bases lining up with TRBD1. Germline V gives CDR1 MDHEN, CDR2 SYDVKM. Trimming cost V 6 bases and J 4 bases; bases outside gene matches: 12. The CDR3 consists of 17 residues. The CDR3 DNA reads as TGTGCCAGCAGAGAGGGGGACAGGGGGCTCTTGGGCTATGGCTACACCTTC. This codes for CASREGDRGLLGYGYTF.

This CDR3 is CSASEGGQETQYF. The DNA of the CDR3 is TGCAGTGCTAGTGAGGGGGGCCAAGAGACCCAGTACTTC. V is TRBV20-1 and J is TRBJ2-5; the D call may be TRBD1 or TRBD2 (6 bases each). CDR3 length: 13 amino acids. V shed 3 bases and J shed 1 base, with 9 bases lying between them. Germline values: CDR1 DFQATT, CDR2 SNEGSKA (reference sequence).

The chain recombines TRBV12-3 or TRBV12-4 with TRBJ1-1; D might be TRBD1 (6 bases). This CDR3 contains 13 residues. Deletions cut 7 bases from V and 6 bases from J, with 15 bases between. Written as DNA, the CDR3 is TGTGCCAGCAAAGACAGGCGCGGAGCTGAAGCTTTCTTT. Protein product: CASKDRRGAEAFF.

The DNA of the CDR3 is TGTGCCAGCAGCGATCGGACAGGGAGTAACTATGGCTACACCTTC. It encodes CASSDRTGSNYGYTF. The V call is TRBV6-2 or TRBV6-3, the J call TRBJ1-2, with 8 bases matching TRBD1. V shed 6 bases, J shed 1 base, and the junction held 7 bases outside the gene matches. The germline gives CDR1 MNHEY, CDR2 SVGEGT. The CDR3 covers 15 residues.

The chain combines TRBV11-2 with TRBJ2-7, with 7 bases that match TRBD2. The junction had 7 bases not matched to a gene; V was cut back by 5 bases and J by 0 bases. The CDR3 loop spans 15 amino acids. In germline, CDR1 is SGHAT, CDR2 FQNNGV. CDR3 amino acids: CASSPLASASYEQYF. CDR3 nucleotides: TGTGCCAGCAGCCCACTAGCGAGCGCCTCCTACGAGCAGTACTTC.

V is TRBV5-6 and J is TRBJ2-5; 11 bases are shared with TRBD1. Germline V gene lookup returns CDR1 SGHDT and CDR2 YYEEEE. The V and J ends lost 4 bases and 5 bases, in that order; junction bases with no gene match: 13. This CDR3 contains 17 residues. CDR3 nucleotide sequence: TGTGCCAGCAGCGGGAGGACAGGGGGCGCGGTCGAGGAGACCCAGTACTTC. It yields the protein CASSGRTGGAVEETQYF.

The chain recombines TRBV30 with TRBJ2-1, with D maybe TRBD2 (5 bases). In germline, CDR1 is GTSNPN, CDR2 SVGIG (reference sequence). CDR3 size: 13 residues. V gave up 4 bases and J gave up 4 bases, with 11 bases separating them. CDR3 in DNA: TGTGCCTGGAAACACGGGGTATACAATGAGCAGTTCTTC. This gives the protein CAWKHGVYNEQFF.

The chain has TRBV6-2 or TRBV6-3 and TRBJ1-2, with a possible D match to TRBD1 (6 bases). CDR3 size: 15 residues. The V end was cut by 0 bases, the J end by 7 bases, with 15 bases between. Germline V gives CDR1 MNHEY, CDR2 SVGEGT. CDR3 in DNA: TGTGCCAGCAGTTACTCGAGGGGGGGACTGTCTGGCTACACCTTC. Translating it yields CASSYSRGGLSGYTF.

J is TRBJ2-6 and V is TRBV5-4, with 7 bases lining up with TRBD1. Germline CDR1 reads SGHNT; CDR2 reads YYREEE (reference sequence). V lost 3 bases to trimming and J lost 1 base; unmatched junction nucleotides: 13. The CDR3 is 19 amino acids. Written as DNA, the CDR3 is TGTGCCAGCAGCTCAAAACGACCGGGACAGATGTCTGGGGCCAACGTCCTGACTTTC. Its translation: CASSSKRPGQMSGANVLTF.